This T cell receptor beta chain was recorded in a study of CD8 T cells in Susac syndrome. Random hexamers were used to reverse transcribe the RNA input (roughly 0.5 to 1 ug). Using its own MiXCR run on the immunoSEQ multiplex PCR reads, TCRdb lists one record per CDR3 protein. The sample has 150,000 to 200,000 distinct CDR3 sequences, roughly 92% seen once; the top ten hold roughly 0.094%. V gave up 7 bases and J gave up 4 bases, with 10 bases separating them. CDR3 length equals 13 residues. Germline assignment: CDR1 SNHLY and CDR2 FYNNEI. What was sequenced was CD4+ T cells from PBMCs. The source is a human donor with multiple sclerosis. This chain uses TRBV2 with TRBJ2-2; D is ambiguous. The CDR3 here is CASTEEGTGELFF. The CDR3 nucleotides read TGTGCCAGCACCGAGGAAGGCACCGGGGAGCTGTTTTTT.